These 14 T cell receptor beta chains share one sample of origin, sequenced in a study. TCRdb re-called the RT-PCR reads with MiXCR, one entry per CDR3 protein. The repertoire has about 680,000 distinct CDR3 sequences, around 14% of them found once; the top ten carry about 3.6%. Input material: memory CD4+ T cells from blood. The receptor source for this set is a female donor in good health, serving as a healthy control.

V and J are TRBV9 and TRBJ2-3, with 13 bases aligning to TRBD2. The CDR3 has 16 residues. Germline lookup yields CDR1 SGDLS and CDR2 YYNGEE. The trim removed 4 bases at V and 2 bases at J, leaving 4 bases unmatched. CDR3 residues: CASSHGLAGATDTQYF. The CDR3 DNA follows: TGTGCCAGCAGCCACGGACTAGCGGGGGCCACAGATACGCAGTATTTT.

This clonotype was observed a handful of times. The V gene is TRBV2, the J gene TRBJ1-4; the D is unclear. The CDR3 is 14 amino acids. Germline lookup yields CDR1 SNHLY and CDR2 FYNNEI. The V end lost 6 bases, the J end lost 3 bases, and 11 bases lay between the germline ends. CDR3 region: CASSKSRANEKLFF. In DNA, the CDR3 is TGTGCCAGCAGCAAGAGCAGAGCTAATGAAAAACTGTTTTTT.

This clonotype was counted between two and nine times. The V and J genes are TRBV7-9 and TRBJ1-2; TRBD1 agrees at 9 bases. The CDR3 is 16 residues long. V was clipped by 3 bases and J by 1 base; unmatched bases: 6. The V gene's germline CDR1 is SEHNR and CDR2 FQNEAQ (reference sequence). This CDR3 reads CASSFHRGPVNYGYTF. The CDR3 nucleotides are TGTGCCAGCAGCTTTCACAGGGGGCCCGTTAACTATGGCTACACCTTC.

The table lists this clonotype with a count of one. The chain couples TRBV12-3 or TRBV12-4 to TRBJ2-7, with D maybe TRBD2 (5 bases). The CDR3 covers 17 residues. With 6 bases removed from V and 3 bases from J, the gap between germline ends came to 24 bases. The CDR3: CASSLRRGLGRRYEQYF. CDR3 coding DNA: TGTGCCAGCAGCTTGAGGCGCGGGCTGGGGAGACGCTACGAGCAGTACTTC.

The CDR3 spells CASTAGTSGRDEQFF. The CDR3 region has the DNA TGCGCCAGCACCGCGGGGACTAGCGGGAGGGACGAGCAGTTCTTC. The rearrangement joins TRBV5-1 to TRBJ2-1; 16 positions match TRBD2. This CDR3 has 15 residues. Germline V gene lookup returns CDR1 SGHRS and CDR2 YFSETQ. V was pared by 6 bases and J by 10 bases, with 7 bases of the junction left unmatched.

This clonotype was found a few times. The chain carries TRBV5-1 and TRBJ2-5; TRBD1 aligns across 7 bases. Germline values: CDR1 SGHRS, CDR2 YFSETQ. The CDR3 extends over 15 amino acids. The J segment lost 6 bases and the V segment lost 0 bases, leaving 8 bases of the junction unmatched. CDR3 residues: CASSLEGGDKKTQYF. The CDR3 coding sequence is TGCGCCAGCAGCTTGGAAGGGGGCGATAAGAAGACCCAGTACTTC.

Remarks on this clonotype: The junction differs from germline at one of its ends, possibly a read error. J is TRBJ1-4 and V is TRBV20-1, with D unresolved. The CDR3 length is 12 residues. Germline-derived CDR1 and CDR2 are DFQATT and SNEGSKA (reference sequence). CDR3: CIASGLGEKLFF. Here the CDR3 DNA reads TGCATTGCTAGCGGCCTAGGTGAAAAACTGTTTTTT.

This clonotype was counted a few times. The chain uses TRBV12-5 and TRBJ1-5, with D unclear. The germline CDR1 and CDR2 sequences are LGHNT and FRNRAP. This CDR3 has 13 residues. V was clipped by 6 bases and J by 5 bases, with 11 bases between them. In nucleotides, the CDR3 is TGTGCTAGTGGCCTAGACGGGGATCAGCCCCAGCATTTT. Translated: CASGLDGDQPQHF.

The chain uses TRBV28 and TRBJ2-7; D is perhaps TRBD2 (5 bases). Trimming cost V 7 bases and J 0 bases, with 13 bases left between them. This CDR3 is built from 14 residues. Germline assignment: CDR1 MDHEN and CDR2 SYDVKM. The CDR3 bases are TGTGCCAGCATGCTCTGGAGGAGCTCCTACGAGCAGTACTTC. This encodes CASMLWRSSYEQYF.

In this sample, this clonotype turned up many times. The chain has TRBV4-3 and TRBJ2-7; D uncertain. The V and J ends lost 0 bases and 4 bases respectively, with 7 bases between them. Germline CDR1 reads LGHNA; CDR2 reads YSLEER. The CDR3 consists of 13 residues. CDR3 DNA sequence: TGCGCCAGCAGCCAAGATTATAGGTACGAGCAGTACTTC. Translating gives CASSQDYRYEQYF.

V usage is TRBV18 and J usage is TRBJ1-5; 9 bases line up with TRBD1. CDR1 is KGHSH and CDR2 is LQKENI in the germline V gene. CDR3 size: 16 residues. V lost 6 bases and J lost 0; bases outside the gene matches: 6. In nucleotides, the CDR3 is TGTGCCAGCTCCCGGGACAGGGCAGTTAGCAATCAGCCCCAGCATTTT. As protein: CASSRDRAVSNQPQHF.

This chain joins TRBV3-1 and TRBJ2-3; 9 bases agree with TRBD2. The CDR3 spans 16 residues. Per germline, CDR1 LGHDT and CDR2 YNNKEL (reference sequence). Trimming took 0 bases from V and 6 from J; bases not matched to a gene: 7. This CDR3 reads CASSQDASGIRDTQYF. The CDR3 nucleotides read TGTGCCAGCAGCCAAGACGCTAGCGGGATCCGGGATACGCAGTATTTT.

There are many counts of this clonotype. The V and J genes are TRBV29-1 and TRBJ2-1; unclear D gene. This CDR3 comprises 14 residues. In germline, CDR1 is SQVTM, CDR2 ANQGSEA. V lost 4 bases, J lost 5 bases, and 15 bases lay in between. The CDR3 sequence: CSVVGLDNNNEQFF. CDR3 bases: TGCAGCGTTGTGGGGTTAGACAACAACAATGAGCAGTTCTTC.

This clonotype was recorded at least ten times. The CDR3 here is CASSPASGGTQYF. CDR3 coding DNA: TGTGCCAGCAGCCCGGCCAGTGGAGGGACCCAGTACTTC. V and J are TRBV6-2 or TRBV6-3 and TRBJ2-5; TRBD2 is a possible D gene (5 bases). Germline loops: CDR1 MNHEY, CDR2 SVGEGT. V was pared by 6 bases and J by 7 bases, with 15 bases between. The CDR3 runs 13 residues.